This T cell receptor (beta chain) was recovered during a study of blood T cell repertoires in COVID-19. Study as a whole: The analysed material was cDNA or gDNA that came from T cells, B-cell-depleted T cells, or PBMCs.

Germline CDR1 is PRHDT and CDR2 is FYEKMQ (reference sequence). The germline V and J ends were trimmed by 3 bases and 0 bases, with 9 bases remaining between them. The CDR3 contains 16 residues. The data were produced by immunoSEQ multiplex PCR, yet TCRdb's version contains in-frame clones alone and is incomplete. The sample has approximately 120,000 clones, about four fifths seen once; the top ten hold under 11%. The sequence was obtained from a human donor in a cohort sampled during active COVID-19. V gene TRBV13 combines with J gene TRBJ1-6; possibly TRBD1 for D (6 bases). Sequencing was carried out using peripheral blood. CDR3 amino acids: CASSLDSLSYNSPLHF. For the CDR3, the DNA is TGTGCCAGCAGCTTGGACAGCCTCTCCTATAATTCACCCCTCCACTTT. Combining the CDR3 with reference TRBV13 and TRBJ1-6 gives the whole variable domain AAGVIQSPRHLIKEKRETATLKCYPIPRHDTVYWYQQGPGQDPQFLISFYEKMQSDKGSIPDRFSAQQFSDYHSELNMSSLELGDSALYFCASSLDSLSYNSPLHFGNGTRLTVT.